This TCR beta chain was profiled in a study of CD8 T cells in Susac syndrome. Study-wide findings and caveats: The number of individuals included in the study's TCR sequencing and HLA analysis was acknowledged as relatively small.

The study used healthy donors as controls matched for age and sex. This clonotype has just a few counts. Its target is unknown. It was with random hexamers that about 0.45 to 1 ug RNA was reverse transcribed. immunoSEQ multiplex PCR amplified TCR beta CDR3 across 54 Vbeta, 13 Jbeta. TCRdb fed the immunoSEQ multiplex PCR reads into MiXCR, producing one record per CDR3 protein. The sample holds roughly 110,000 distinct CDR3 sequences, less than 95% seen once. CDR3 length: 13 residues. V was shortened by 6 bases and J by 5 bases, with 13 bases between the two germline ends. The germline CDR1 and CDR2 sequences are LNHDA and SQIVND (reference sequence).

The TCR comes from a human donor in good health. The chain uses TRBV19 and TRBJ1-1, with D perhaps matching TRBD1 (5 bases). Sequenced sample: CD8+ T cells from PBMCs. DNA for the CDR3: TGTGCCAGTAGCGCTGGGGCGCGAACTGAAGCTTTCTTT. Residues: CASSAGARTEAFF.